This T cell receptor beta chain derives from a study of blood T cell repertoires in COVID-19 (dated by TCRdb to 2019 to 2021). Describing the broader study: Collaborator samples came from the United States, Italy and Spain and covered acute and convalescent phases of COVID-19. The material from the prospective study consisted of cDNA or gDNA derived from T cells, B-cell-depleted T cells, or PBMCs. Subjects who had been exposed to COVID-19, were actively infected with it, or had recovered from it provided the deeply sampled blood TCRbeta repertoires that made up the dataset. A freely available public database, intended as a resource for researchers studying the immune response to SARS-CoV-2, is where the repertoires were released. Samples came from the ongoing ImmuneRACE study (first 160 participants) plus 1,254 subjects from 6 global collaborators. A de-identified subject ID, COVID-19 status, age in years and sex were almost always included in the sample metadata. Where available, HLA class I and class II types were taken from metadata supplied by the sample provider and were not determined by assay-based typing. The paper's findings and limits, for the study overall: How much clinical and demographic metadata was included differed by source and by participant, and the metadata was provided uncurated.

Turning to this clone: Its antigen has not been determined. No base quality values were provided; no much bigger clone lies one nucleotide off.

The collaborating institutions used their own protocols to collect whole blood in K2EDTA tubes. For TCRbeta analysis, collaborator samples were shipped as frozen whole blood, as isolated PBMCs, or as DNA extracted from either sample type. The immunoSEQ Assay, a bias-controlled multiplex PCR, was used to amplify TCRbeta CDR3 regions from genomic DNA. In the source study's methods: The number of nucleated cells in each sample was estimated from the amplification of reference gene primers within the assay. Sequence reads were collapsed and filtered to measure the absolute abundance of every unique TCRbeta CDR3 rearrangement. For each sample, productive Simpson clonality was calculated as the square root of Simpson's diversity index across productive rearrangements. TCRdb carries this immuneACCESS record with in-frame sequences only. Its versions omit some clonotypes, under half of them owing to an unresolved V gene in the studies checked, with the rest unexplained. V and J calls and clone size follow that table, whereas D and trimming were derived from the DNA. This sample has tens of thousands of clones in its table, and 89% of those were observed once. More than 4.5% of the sample is in the top ten clones.

The CDR3 holds 16 amino acids from the cysteine to the phenylalanine. Of all the DNA, just the CDR3 is kept, 48 bases in frame from base 1. V was cut back by 3 bases and J by 1 base, leaving a gap of 14 bases between them. CDR1 and CDR2, per the germline V gene, are KGHSH and LQKENI. The chain is made from TRBV18 and TRBJ2-3; the D gene is perhaps TRBD2, from 5 matching bases. This receptor was obtained from a woman aged 80 or older with active COVID-19. Input material: peripheral blood. At the DNA level, the sequence is TGTGCCAGCTCACCGCCTGGACTCTCCGGCACAGATACGCAGTATTTT. It codes for CASSPPGLSGTDTQYF.